This T cell receptor (beta chain) emerged from a study of blood T cell repertoires in COVID-19 (TCRdb year 2020). Broadly, across the study: Collaborator samples came from the United States, Italy and Spain and covered acute and convalescent phases of COVID-19. The prospective study material was composed of cDNA or gDNA derived from T cells, B-cell-depleted T cells, or PBMCs. Deeply sampled blood TCRbeta repertoires from subjects exposed to, actively infected with, or recovered from COVID-19 were included in the dataset. A freely available public database, intended as a resource for researchers studying the immune response to SARS-CoV-2, is where the repertoires were released. The samples were drawn from two sources: the first 160 participants of the ongoing ImmuneRACE study, and over 950 subjects contributed by 6 global collaborators. Nearly every sample came with metadata listing a de-identified subject ID, COVID-19 status, age in years and sex. Where available, HLA class I and class II types were taken from metadata supplied by the sample provider and were not determined by assay-based typing. Broad study findings and their caveats: The quantity of clinical and demographic metadata differed by source and by participant and was supplied without curation.

In the case of this clone: Its antigen target is currently unknown. Base qualities are not recorded, but no much larger clone differs from it by a single base.

In the prospective study, participants were roughly 18 to 95 years old, resided in 20 to 30 geographic areas of the United States, and were enrolled through a virtual design. Cohort assignment in the prospective study relied on participant-reported clinical history from a screening survey and a study questionnaire. In the prospective study, whole blood, serum and a nasopharyngeal or oropharyngeal swab were collected from each participant by mobile phlebotomists. Additional blood draws and questionnaires over an approximately 2-month period could optionally be provided by prospective study participants. Blood samples from the prospective study were shipped frozen or at room temperature prior to DNA extraction. Trimming accounts for 2 bases at V and 4 bases at J, while the number of junction bases matched to no gene is 3. The germline V gene supplies CDR1 MDHEN and CDR2 SYDVKM. From the cysteine up to the phenylalanine, the CDR3 has a length of 14 residues. The CDR3 DNA has 42 bases and is translated from base 1.

The immunoSEQ Assay, a bias-controlled multiplex PCR, was used to amplify TCRbeta CDR3 regions from genomic DNA. In the paper's pipeline: Within the assay, amplification of reference gene primers was used to estimate how many nucleated cells each sample contained. To quantify the absolute abundance of each unique TCRbeta CDR3 rearrangement, sequence reads were collapsed and filtered. For each sample, productive Simpson clonality was calculated as the square root of Simpson's diversity index over productive rearrangements. TCRdb mirrors the immuneACCESS table, restricted to in-frame sequences. Some clones are absent from its copies; in checked studies, under half trace to an unresolved V gene, and the reason for the others is unknown. V, J and clone size reflect that table, while D and trimming were determined from the DNA. In all, the sample holds 230,000 or so clones, and approximately 88% of those were seen once. The biggest ten clones account for approximately 2.3% of the sample.

This receptor was taken from a woman in her thirties or forties with acute COVID-19. The sequence is built from TRBV28 and TRBJ1-2; 8 bases in between match TRBD1. Sequencing input: PBMCs or T cells enriched from blood (not recorded which). The DNA sequence is TGTGCCAGCAGTTTAAGTACAGGGGGCTATGGCTACACCTTC. It encodes CASSLSTGGYGYTF.